These T cell receptor beta chains were read from a single sample in a study of T cell responses to AZD1222 COVID-19 vaccine. Sequencing was performed with immunoSEQ multiplex PCR; in TCRdb, only in-frame clones are kept and a portion is missing. Of approximately 79,000 clones listed, approximately 88% were seen once; the top ten hold about 16%. The sample was peripheral blood, taken on day 0 of AZD1222 vaccination. The receptors here all came from an adult in good health. CDR3s include the opening cysteine and the closing phenylalanine or tryptophan. The D gene is left open where the match is weak. A clone size is listed for some rows: how often the clone was seen (once, few, many), or a class if it is expanded.

abundance	j_gene	len	v_gene	d_gene	CDR3nt	CDR3aa
NA	TRBJ2-1	18	TRBV4-1	TRBD2	TGCGCCAGCAGCCAAGGTGGGACTAGCGGGAGACGGAACAATGAGCAGTTCTTC	CASSQGGTSGRRNNEQFF
NA	TRBJ1-3	16	TRBV4-1	NA	TGCGCCAGCAGCCAAAGTCGGGTCCTCTCTGGAAACACCATATATTTT	CASSQSRVLSGNTIYF
NA	TRBJ1-2	14	TRBV19	NA	TGTGCCAGTAATCCACCGGGACGCTTCTATGGCTACACCTTC	CASNPPGRFYGYTF
NA	TRBJ2-3	14	TRBV3-1/TRBV3-2	NA	TGTGCCAGCAGATTACAGGGGAGGTCAGATACGCAGTATTTT	CASRLQGRSDTQYF
NA	TRBJ2-1	13	TRBV29-1	TRBD2	TGCAGCGTCGGACTAGCGGGAGGAATTGAGCAGTTCTTC	CSVGLAGGIEQFF
NA	TRBJ1-2	15	TRBV9	NA	TGTGCCAGCAGCGTAGCCGGGGGAAGAGACTATGGCTACACCTTC	CASSVAGGRDYGYTF
NA	TRBJ2-1	14	TRBV5-4	NA	TGTGCCAGCAGTCTTCAGGGGTCCTACAATGAGCAGTTCTTC	CASSLQGSYNEQFF
NA	TRBJ1-5	11	TRBV6-5	NA	TGTGCCAGCAGTTTCAATCAGCCCCAGCATTTT	CASSFNQPQHF
NA	TRBJ2-7	16	TRBV6-5	NA	TGTGCCAGCAGTTACACCAAGACTAGACTTTCCTACGAGCAGTACTTC	CASSYTKTRLSYEQYF
NA	TRBJ1-6	16	TRBV5-1	NA	TGCGCCAGCAGCTTGGAGTCGTCTGGGTCCTACTCACCCCTCCACTTT	CASSLESSGSYSPLHF
NA	TRBJ2-7	13	TRBV3-1/TRBV3-2	NA	TGTGCCAGCAGCCAAGATCGCTTCTACGAGCAGTACTTC	CASSQDRFYEQYF
NA	TRBJ1-3	14	TRBV18	NA	TGTGCCAGCGGGGACCAGGGGCCGGGAAACACCATATATTTT	CASGDQGPGNTIYF
once	TRBJ1-1	16	TRBV3-1/TRBV3-2	TRBD1	TGTGCCAGCAGCCCCCGGACAGGGGGTTTGAACACTGAAGCTTTCTTT	CASSPRTGGLNTEAFF
NA	TRBJ2-3	16	TRBV5-6	NA	TGTGCCAGCAGCTTGGTAGAAGGGGGAAACACAGATACGCAGTATTTT	CASSLVEGGNTDTQYF
NA	TRBJ2-1	15	TRBV2	NA	TGTGCCAGCAGTAACCGGGACCGCACCTACAATGAGCAGTTCTTC	CASSNRDRTYNEQFF
NA	TRBJ2-7	14	TRBV5-6	NA	TGTGCCAGCAGCTTGGTTGGCAGTTACTACGAGCAGTACTTC	CASSLVGSYYEQYF
NA	TRBJ1-1	14	TRBV7-2	NA	TGTGCCAGCAGCGCCTTAACAGGGAACACTGAAGCTTTCTTT	CASSALTGNTEAFF
NA	TRBJ1-6	15	TRBV7-2	TRBD1	TGTGCCAGCAGCTTCTCCGGGACAGAAAATTCACCCCTCCACTTT	CASSFSGTENSPLHF
NA	TRBJ2-3	16	TRBV5-5	NA	TGTGCCAGCAGCCGGACGATACAGGTTACCTCAGATACGCAGTATTTT	CASSRTIQVTSDTQYF
NA	TRBJ1-1	14	TRBV4-2	TRBD1	TGTGCCAGCAGCCAAGAAAGGGGATCGGACAGGGCTTTCTTT	CASSQERGSDRAFF
NA	TRBJ2-1	13	TRBV14	NA	TGTGCCAGCAGCCAAGATGGAAACAGGGTACTGTTCTTC	CASSQDGNRVLFF
NA	TRBJ2-1	15	TRBV28	NA	TGTGCCAGCAGCCCCCCGGGGAGTTCCTACAATGAGCAGTTCTTC	CASSPPGSSYNEQFF
NA	TRBJ1-1	15	TRBV6-5	NA	TGTGCCAGCAGTCTCTTTTCCACACAGAACACTGAAGCTTTCTTT	CASSLFSTQNTEAFF
NA	TRBJ2-7	12	TRBV7-9	NA	TGTGCCAGCAGCCCAACAGTACCCGAGCAGTACTTC	CASSPTVPEQYF
NA	TRBJ2-2	14	TRBV28	NA	TGTGCCAGCAGTTTAGTGTCTCTTCCTGGGGAGCTGTTTTTT	CASSLVSLPGELFF
NA	TRBJ1-1	12	TRBV5-1	NA	TGCGCCAGCAGCCAGACCCGGGATCAAGCTTTCTTT	CASSQTRDQAFF
NA	TRBJ1-2	13	TRBV27	NA	TGTGCCAGCAGCCTAGACCCTTTTTATGGCTACACCTTC	CASSLDPFYGYTF
NA	TRBJ1-2	13	TRBV18	NA	TGTGCCAGCTCACCACCCCATTTATATGGCTACACCTTC	CASSPPHLYGYTF
few	TRBJ2-7	18	TRBV7-8	NA	TGTGCCAGCAGCTTAACGGGATTGGTGACAGCAAATTATTACGAGCAGTACTTC	CASSLTGLVTANYYEQYF
once	TRBJ2-3	15	TRBV28	NA	TGTGCCAGCACCCCAAGGGGGGTAGTTTCAGATACGCAGTATTTT	CASTPRGVVSDTQYF
NA	TRBJ1-2	15	TRBV5-1	NA	TGCGCCAGCAGCTTGGAGGTCGGGGCTAACTATGGCTACACCTTC	CASSLEVGANYGYTF
NA	TRBJ1-1	16	TRBV7-8	TRBD1	TGTGCCAGCAGCTTAGGGACAGGGGGCGCGAACACTGAAGCTTTCTTT	CASSLGTGGANTEAFF
NA	TRBJ2-7	14	TRBV5-1	TRBD1	TGCGCCAGCAGCTCAGCAGGGGGCCCCTACGAGCAGTACTTC	CASSSAGGPYEQYF
NA	TRBJ1-6	13	TRBV5-1	NA	TGCGCCAGCAGCTTGGATGGGGGGTCACCCCTCCACTTT	CASSLDGGSPLHF
NA	TRBJ2-7	17	TRBV28	NA	TGTGCCAGCAGCCGACGGCCCTACGGGAGTTCCTCCTACGAGCAGTACTTC	CASSRRPYGSSSYEQYF
NA	TRBJ2-3	14	TRBV28	NA	TGTGCCAGCAGTTTAATCGGGGGTACAGATACGCAGTATTTT	CASSLIGGTDTQYF
NA	TRBJ1-1	13	TRBV11-2	NA	TGTGCCAGCAGCTTAGTTCTGGGATATGAAGCTTTCTTT	CASSLVLGYEAFF
NA	TRBJ1-6	13	TRBV27	NA	TGTGCCAGCAGTTTGGCAGCTGATTCACCCCTCCACTTT	CASSLAADSPLHF
NA	TRBJ2-7	13	TRBV12-3/TRBV12-4	NA	TGTGCCAGCAGACGGACGGGTTCCTACGAGCAGTACTTC	CASRRTGSYEQYF
NA	TRBJ2-7	15	TRBV18	TRBD1	TGTGCCAGCTCACAAGGGACAGGCCCGACGTACGAGCAGTACTTC	CASSQGTGPTYEQYF
NA	TRBJ2-7	16	TRBV19	TRBD1	TGTGCCAGTAGTGGGACAGGGGCCCTCCGGTCCGGGGGGCAGTACTTC	CASSGTGALRSGGQYF
NA	TRBJ2-7	16	TRBV7-9	NA	TGTGCCAGCAGCTCTTTAAAGCAGGGGTCGCCCTACGAGCAGTACTTC	CASSSLKQGSPYEQYF
NA	TRBJ2-5	13	TRBV7-2	NA	TGTGCCAGCAGCTTCAGGGGAGGAGAGACCCAGTACTTC	CASSFRGGETQYF
NA	TRBJ1-2	15	TRBV19	NA	TGTGCCAGTAGTGTCCGATCTGGGGGCGGCTATGGCTACACCTTC	CASSVRSGGGYGYTF
NA	TRBJ1-5	18	TRBV28	NA	TGTGCCAGCAGTTCCACCTACTCTCGGACAGATAGCAATCAGCCCCAGCATTTT	CASSSTYSRTDSNQPQHF
NA	TRBJ2-3	13	TRBV15	NA	TGTGCCACCAGCTCGGGGAAGGCAGATACGCAGTATTTT	CATSSGKADTQYF
NA	TRBJ1-1	14	TRBV28	TRBD1	TGTGCCAGCAGTCGGACAGGGGAGGACACTGAAGCTTTCTTT	CASSRTGEDTEAFF
few	TRBJ1-2	14	TRBV5-1	NA	TGCGCCAGCAGCCTCAGCGAGGAGGAGGATGGCTACACCTTC	CASSLSEEEDGYTF
once	TRBJ1-2	15	TRBV18	NA	TGTGCCAGCTCACCTGACCGGGACGGGAACTATGGCTACACCTTC	CASSPDRDGNYGYTF
NA	TRBJ2-2	15	TRBV19	TRBD1	TGTGCCAGTAGCGAACAGGGGGTTGTCACCGGGGAGCTGTTTTTT	CASSEQGVVTGELFF
NA	TRBJ2-1	14	TRBV2	NA	TGTGCCAGCACACCACACGGCTCCTACAATGAGCAGTTCTTC	CASTPHGSYNEQFF
NA	TRBJ2-2	16	TRBV5-1	TRBD2	TGCGCCAGCAGCTTGGGACTAGCGGAAATCACCGGGGAGCTGTTTTTT	CASSLGLAEITGELFF
NA	TRBJ1-6	16	TRBV19	NA	TGTGCCAGTAGTACCGCAGCGGGGGTTGGAGTTTCACCCCTCCACTTT	CASSTAAGVGVSPLHF
NA	TRBJ1-3	16	TRBV18	TRBD1	TGTGCCAGCTCCCTTGACAGGGGCCCCTCTGGAAACACCATATATTTT	CASSLDRGPSGNTIYF
few	TRBJ2-7	12	TRBV2	TRBD1	TGTGCCAGCAGCCAGGGACAGGGCGAACAGTACTTC	CASSQGQGEQYF
once	TRBJ1-6	17	TRBV7-6	NA	TGTGCCAGCAGCCCGGAGGGGGGGCGCGGGTATAATTCACCCCTCCACTTT	CASSPEGGRGYNSPLHF
NA	TRBJ2-1	15	TRBV4-1	NA	TGCGCCAGCAGCCAAGAGGGGGCGGGAACAAATGAGCAGTTCTTC	CASSQEGAGTNEQFF
once	TRBJ1-6	15	TRBV5-4	TRBD1	TGTGCCAGCAGCTTGGGGGGACAGCTTAATTCACCCCTCCACTTT	CASSLGGQLNSPLHF
NA	TRBJ1-1	12	TRBV18	NA	TGTGCCTCCGCAGGGGATCACACTGAAGCTTTCTTT	CASAGDHTEAFF
NA	TRBJ1-1	18	TRBV5-1	NA	TGCGCCAGCAGCACATCGGGTTTTAGGACGGGTGGGGACACTGAAGCTTTCTTT	CASSTSGFRTGGDTEAFF